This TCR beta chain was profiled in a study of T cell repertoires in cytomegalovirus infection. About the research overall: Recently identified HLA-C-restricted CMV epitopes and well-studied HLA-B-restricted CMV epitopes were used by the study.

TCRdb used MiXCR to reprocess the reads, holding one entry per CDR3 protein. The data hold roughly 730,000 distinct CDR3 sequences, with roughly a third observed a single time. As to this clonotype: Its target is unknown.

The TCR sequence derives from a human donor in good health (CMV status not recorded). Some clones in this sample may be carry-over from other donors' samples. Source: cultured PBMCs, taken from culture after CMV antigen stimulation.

In DNA form, the CDR3 reads TGTGCCACCAGCAAAGACAGGAGCTCCTACGAGCAGTACTTC. Translating it yields CATSKDRSSYEQYF. The chain couples TRBV15 to TRBJ2-7, with D maybe TRBD1 (6 bases). The CDR3 has 14 amino acids. V dropped 4 bases and J dropped 0 bases, with 10 bases sitting between them. Per germline, CDR1 LNHNV and CDR2 YYDKDF (reference sequence).